Listed below are T cell receptor beta chains from one sample, sequenced in a study of blood T cells in healthy people across ages. MiXCR, run by TCRdb on the 5' RACE reads, gives a single entry per CDR3 protein. The sample yields about 1.5 million distinct CDR3 sequences, around 40% seen once. Sequencing input: blood. The receptors shown here come from a young woman in good health. The CDR3 runs from the conserved cysteine through the conserved F or W. The D gene is left open where the match is weak. Size is stated for part of the rows, as once, few or many counts, or as a class when the clone is expanded.

.	TRBV4-3	16	TRBD1	TRBJ2-3	TGCGCCAGCAGCCATTCCCGGACAGGGAGCACAGATACGCAGTATTTT	CASSHSRTGSTDTQYF
.	TRBV20-1	16	TRBD2	TRBJ2-1	TGCAGTGCTAGAAGCCCCCCAGCGGGGGGTCAAAATGAGCAGTTCTTC	CSARSPPAGGQNEQFF
.	TRBV5-5	15	.	TRBJ2-1	TGTGCCAGCAGCTTGTTGTCAGGATGGGACAATGAGCAGTTCTTC	CASSLLSGWDNEQFF
.	TRBV29-1	12	TRBD1	TRBJ1-2	TGCAGCGTTACCAGGGGGGACTATGGCTACACCTTC	CSVTRGDYGYTF
few	TRBV19	15	.	TRBJ2-7	TGTGCCAGTAGTTTAGGGGATTTCGGACCCTACGAGCAGTACTTC	CASSLGDFGPYEQYF
.	TRBV29-1	12	.	TRBJ2-5	TGCAGCGTTGACGATGGCCACGGGGCCCAGTACTTC	CSVDDGHGAQYF
few	TRBV29-1	14	.	TRBJ2-1	TGCAGCGTTGAAGTAACAGAATCCTACAATGAGCAGTTCTTC	CSVEVTESYNEQFF
.	TRBV27	14	TRBD1	TRBJ1-4	TGTGCCAGCGGGAGACAGGGGTTGGGTGAAAAACTGTTTTTT	CASGRQGLGEKLFF
few	TRBV6-1	13	.	TRBJ2-7	TGTGCCAGCAGTGCAGCTAGCTCCTACGAGCAGTACTTC	CASSAASSYEQYF
few	TRBV27	16	TRBD1	TRBJ1-5	TGTGCCAGCAGTTTAGGGACAGGGATGGGCAATCAGCCCCAGCATTTT	CASSLGTGMGNQPQHF
many	TRBV20-1	15	.	TRBJ2-7	TGCAGTGCTAGTGCCGTTCAATCCGAGATCTACGAGCAGTACTTC	CSASAVQSEIYEQYF
.	TRBV28	14	TRBD2	TRBJ2-7	TGTGCCAGCAGGCCGCGACTAGCTCGGAATGAGCAGTACTTC	CASRPRLARNEQYF
few	TRBV6-5	15	TRBD1	TRBJ1-4	TGTGCCAGCAGTCCTGACAGGGCCCTGAATGAAAAACTGTTTTTT	CASSPDRALNEKLFF
.	TRBV2	15	.	TRBJ2-1	TGTGCCAGCAGTGAGGAGAGGGCCCTCCTCAATGAGCAGTTCTTC	CASSEERALLNEQFF
once	TRBV3-1	14	.	TRBJ2-1	TGTGCCAGCATTCCAAGCCGGGGGAGTGAGACCCAGTTCTTC	CASIPSRGSETQFF
.	TRBV7-9	15	.	TRBJ1-5	TGTGCCAGCAGCTCCAATACCGGAAGCAATCAGCCCCAGCATTTT	CASSSNTGSNQPQHF
.	TRBV7-8	16	TRBD2	TRBJ2-7	TGTGCCAGCAGCTTAAAGTCCGGGGGAGGGACCTCCGAGCAGTACTTC	CASSLKSGGGTSEQYF
few	TRBV27	15	TRBD1	TRBJ1-5	TGTGCCAGCAGTCCCCCGGGACAGGTCAATCAGCCCCAGCATTTT	CASSPPGQVNQPQHF
.	TRBV15	16	.	TRBJ2-3	TGTGCCACCAGCAGAGGAGGGGCGGTAGGCACAGATACGCAGTATTTT	CATSRGGAVGTDTQYF
.	TRBV20-1	14	.	TRBJ1-2	TGCAGTGCTAGAGATCCGGGGGGTGTAGATGGCTACACCTTC	CSARDPGGVDGYTF
few	TRBV12-3/TRBV12-4	14	.	TRBJ2-4	TGTGCCAGCAGTTTGGTTGGACTTCTCAACATTCAGTACTTC	CASSLVGLLNIQYF
.	TRBV2	13	.	TRBJ2-7	TGTGCCAGCAGTGAAGCTCCCACAAACGAGCAGTACTTC	CASSEAPTNEQYF
.	TRBV2	14	.	TRBJ1-2	TGTGCCAGCAGTGAGTCGGGATTTAACTATGGCTACACCTTC	CASSESGFNYGYTF
.	TRBV10-3	17	.	TRBJ2-6	TGTGCCATCAGTGAAACACAGGGTTCGGCGGGGGCCAACGTCCTGACTTTC	CAISETQGSAGANVLTF
few	TRBV13	13	.	TRBJ1-6	TGTGCCAGCAGCGGGCAAAAGTATTCACCCCTCCACTTT	CASSGQKYSPLHF
many	TRBV12-3/TRBV12-4	11	.	TRBJ1-5	TGTGCCAGCAGTTTAGGGCGGCCCCAGCATTTT	CASSLGRPQHF
.	TRBV12-3/TRBV12-4	13	TRBD1	TRBJ2-3	TGTGCCAGCAGTCAACCGGGACAGACGACGCAGTATTTT	CASSQPGQTTQYF
.	TRBV7-9	17	TRBD2	TRBJ2-1	TGTGCCAGCAGCGGGGGTAGCGGGAAGAGCTCCTACAATGAGCAGTTCTTC	CASSGGSGKSSYNEQFF
many	TRBV7-9	13	.	TRBJ2-3	TGTGCCAGCAGCCGCCCGGACACAGATACGCAGTATTTT	CASSRPDTDTQYF